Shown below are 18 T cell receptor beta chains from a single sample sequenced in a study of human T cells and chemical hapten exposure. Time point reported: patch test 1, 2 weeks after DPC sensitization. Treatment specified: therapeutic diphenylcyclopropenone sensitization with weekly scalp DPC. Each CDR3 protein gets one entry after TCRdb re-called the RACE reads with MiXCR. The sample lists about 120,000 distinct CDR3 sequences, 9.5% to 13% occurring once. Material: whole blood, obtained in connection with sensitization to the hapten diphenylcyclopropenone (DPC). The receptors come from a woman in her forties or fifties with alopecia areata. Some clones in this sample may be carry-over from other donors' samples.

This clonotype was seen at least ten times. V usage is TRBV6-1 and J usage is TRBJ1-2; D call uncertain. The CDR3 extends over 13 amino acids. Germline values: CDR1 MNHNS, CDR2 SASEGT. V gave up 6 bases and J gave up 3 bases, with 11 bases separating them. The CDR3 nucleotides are TGTGCCAGCAGGTACACTGAGGACTATGGCTACACCTTC. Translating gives CASRYTEDYGYTF.

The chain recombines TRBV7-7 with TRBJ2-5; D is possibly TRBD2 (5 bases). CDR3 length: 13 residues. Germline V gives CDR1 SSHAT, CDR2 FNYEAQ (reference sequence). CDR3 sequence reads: CASANQGEETQYF. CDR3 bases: TGTGCTAGCGCCAACCAAGGAGAGGAGACCCAGTACTTC.

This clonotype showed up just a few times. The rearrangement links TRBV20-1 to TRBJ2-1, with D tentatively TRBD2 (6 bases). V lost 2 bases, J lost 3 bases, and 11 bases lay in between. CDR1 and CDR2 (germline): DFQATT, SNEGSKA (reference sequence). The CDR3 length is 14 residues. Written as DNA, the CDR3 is TGCAGTGCTAGATTTGTAGCGGTCTACAATGAGCAGTTCTTC. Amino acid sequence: CSARFVAVYNEQFF.

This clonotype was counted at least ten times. CDR3 in amino acids: CASSSDRANQPQHF. In DNA form, the CDR3 reads TGTGCCAGCAGCTCGGACAGGGCAAATCAGCCCCAGCATTTT. The chain uses TRBV11-2 and TRBJ1-5; the match to TRBD1 covers 8 bases. The trim removed 4 bases at V and 4 bases at J, leaving 3 bases unmatched. The CDR3 is 14 amino acids. Germline values: CDR1 SGHAT, CDR2 FQNNGV.

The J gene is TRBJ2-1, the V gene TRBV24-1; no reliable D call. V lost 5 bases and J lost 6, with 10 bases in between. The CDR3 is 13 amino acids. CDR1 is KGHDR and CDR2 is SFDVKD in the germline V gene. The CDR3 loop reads CATSVLGSNEQFF. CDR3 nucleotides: TGTGCCACCAGTGTATTGGGGTCCAATGAGCAGTTCTTC.

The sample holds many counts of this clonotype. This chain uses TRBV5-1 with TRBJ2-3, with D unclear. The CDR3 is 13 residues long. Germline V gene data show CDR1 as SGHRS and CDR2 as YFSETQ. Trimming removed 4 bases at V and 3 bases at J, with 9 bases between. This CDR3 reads CASSLRRTDTQYF. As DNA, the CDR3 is TGCGCCAGCAGCCTCCGACGGACAGATACGCAGTATTTT. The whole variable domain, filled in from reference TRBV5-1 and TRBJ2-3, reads KAGVTQTPRYLIKTRGQQVTLSCSPISGHRSVSWYQQTPGQGLQFLFEYFSETQRNKGNFPGRFSGRQFSNSRSEMNVSTLELGDSALYLCASSLRRTDTQYFGPGTRLTVL.

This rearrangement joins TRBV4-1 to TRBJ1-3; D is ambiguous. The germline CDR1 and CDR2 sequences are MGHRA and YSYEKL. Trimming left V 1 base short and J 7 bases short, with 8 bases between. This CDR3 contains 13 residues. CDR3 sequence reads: CASSQVPGNTIYF. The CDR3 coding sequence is TGCGCCAGCAGCCAAGTTCCCGGGAACACCATATATTTT.

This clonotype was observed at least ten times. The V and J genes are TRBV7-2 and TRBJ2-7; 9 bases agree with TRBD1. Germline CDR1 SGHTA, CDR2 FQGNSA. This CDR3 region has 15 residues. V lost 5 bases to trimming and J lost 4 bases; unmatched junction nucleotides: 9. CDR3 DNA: TGTGCCAGCAGCCCTGGTGGGACAGGGAGTTACGAGCAGTACTTC. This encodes CASSPGGTGSYEQYF.

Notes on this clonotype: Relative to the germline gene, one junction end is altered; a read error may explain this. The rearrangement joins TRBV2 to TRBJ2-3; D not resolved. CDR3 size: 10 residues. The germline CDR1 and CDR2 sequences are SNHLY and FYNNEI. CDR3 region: CASSVPQNVF. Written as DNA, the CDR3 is TGTGCCAGCAGTGTCCCCCAAAACGTTTTT.

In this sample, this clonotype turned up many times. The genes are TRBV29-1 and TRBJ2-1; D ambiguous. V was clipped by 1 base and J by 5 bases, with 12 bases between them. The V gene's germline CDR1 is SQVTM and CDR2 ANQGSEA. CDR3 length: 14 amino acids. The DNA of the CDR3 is TGCAGCGTTGAAGTCTGGACCCAAAACAATGAGCAGTTCTTC. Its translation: CSVEVWTQNNEQFF.

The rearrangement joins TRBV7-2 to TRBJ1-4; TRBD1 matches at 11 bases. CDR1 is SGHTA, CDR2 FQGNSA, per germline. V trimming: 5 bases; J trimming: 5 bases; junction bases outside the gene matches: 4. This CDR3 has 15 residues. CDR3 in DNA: TGTGCCAGCAGCCGAGGACAGGGGGCAAATGAAAAACTGTTTTTT. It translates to CASSRGQGANEKLFF. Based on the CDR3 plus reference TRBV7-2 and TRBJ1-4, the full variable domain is GAGVSQSPSNKVTEKGKDVELRCDPISGHTALYWYRQSLGQGLEFLIYFQGNSAPDKSGLPSDRFSAERTGGSVSTLTIQRTQQEDSAVYLCASSRGQGANEKLFFGSGTQLSVL.

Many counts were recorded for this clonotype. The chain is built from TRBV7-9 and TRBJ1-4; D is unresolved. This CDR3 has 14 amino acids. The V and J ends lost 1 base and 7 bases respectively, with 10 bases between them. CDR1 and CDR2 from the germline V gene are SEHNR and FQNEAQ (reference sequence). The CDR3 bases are TGTGCCAGCAGCTTAGATGGGTGGAGTGAAAAACTGTTTTTT. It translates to CASSLDGWSEKLFF.

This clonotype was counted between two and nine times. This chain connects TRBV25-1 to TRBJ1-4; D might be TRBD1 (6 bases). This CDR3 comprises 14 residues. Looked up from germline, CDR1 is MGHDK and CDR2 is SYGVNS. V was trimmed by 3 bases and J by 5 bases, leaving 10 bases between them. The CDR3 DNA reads TGTGCCAGCAGTGAGGGGGGCAGGAATGAAAAACTGTTTTTT. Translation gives CASSEGGRNEKLFF.

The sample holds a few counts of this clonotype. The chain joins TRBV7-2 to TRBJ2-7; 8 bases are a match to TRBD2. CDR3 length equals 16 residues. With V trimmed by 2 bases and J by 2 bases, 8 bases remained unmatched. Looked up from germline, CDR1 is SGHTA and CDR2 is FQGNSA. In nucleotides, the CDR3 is TGTGCCAGCAGCTTAATTTTAGAGCGGGGGCCCTACGAGCAGTACTTC. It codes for CASSLILERGPYEQYF.

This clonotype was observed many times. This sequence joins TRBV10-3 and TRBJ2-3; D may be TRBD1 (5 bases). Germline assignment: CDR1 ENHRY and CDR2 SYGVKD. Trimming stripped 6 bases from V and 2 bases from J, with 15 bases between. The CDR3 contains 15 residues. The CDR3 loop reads CAIRPTVPYTDTQYF. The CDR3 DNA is TGTGCCATCAGGCCGACAGTACCCTACACAGATACGCAGTATTTT.

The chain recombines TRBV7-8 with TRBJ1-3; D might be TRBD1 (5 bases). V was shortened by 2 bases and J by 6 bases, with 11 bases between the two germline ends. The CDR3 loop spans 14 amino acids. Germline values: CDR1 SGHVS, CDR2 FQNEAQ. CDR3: CASSLSPGPNTIYF. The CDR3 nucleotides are TGTGCCAGCAGCTTATCCCCAGGGCCAAACACCATATATTTT.

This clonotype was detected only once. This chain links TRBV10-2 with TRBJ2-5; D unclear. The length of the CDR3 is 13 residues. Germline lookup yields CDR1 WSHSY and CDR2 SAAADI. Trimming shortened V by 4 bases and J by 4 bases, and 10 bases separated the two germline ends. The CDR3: CASSASPPETQYF. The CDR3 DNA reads TGCGCCAGCAGTGCCAGTCCGCCAGAGACCCAGTACTTC.

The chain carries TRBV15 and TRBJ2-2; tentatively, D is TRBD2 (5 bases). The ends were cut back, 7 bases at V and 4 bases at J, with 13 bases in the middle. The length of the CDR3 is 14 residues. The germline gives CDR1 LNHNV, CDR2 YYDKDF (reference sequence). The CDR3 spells CATTPDRGTGELFF. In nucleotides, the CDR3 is TGTGCCACCACCCCAGACCGGGGCACCGGGGAGCTGTTTTTT.